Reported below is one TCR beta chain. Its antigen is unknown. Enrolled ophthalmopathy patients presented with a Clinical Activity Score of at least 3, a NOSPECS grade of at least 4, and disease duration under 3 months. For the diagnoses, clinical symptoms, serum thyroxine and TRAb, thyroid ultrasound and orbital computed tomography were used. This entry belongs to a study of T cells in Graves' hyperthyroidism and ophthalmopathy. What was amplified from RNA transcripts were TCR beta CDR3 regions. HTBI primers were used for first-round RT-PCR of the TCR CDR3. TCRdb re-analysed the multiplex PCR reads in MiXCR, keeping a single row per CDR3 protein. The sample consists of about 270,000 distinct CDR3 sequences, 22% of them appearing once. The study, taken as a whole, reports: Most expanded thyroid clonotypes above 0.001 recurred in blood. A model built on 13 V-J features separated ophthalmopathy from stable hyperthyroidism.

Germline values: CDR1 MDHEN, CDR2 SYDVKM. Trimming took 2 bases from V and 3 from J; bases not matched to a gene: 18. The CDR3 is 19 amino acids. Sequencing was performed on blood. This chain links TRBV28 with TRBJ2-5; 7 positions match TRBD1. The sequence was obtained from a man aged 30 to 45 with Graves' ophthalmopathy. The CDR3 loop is CASSLLRYRGGSGEETQYF. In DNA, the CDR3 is TGTGCCAGCAGTTTACTCCGCTACAGGGGTGGGTCGGGCGAAGAGACCCAGTACTTC.